A single sample is the source of the 10 T cell receptor beta chains below, sequenced in a study of identical twins. TCRdb used MiXCR to reprocess the 5' RACE reads, holding one entry per CDR3 protein. The sample lists under 250,000 distinct CDR3 sequences, around 10% occurring once. The sequenced material came from memory (CD45RO+) T cells sorted from blood. Receptors originate from a woman aged 18 to 35 in good health.

The gene calls are TRBV6-2 or TRBV6-3 and TRBJ2-5, with D possibly being TRBD2 (5 bases). The germline gives CDR1 MNHEY, CDR2 SVGEGT. The CDR3 is 16 amino acids. V lost 6 bases to trimming and J lost 2 bases, with 19 bases between them. The CDR3 bases are TGTGCCAGCAGCTCACACCCGGACGGGGTACAAGAGACCCAGTACTTC. Translation: CASSSHPDGVQETQYF.

This clonotype was seen a handful of times. The chain recombines TRBV5-1 with TRBJ2-2; possible D gene TRBD2, 6 bases. The CDR3 totals 16 residues. Germline V gene sequence: CDR1 SGHRS, CDR2 YFSETQ. Trimming took 0 bases from V and 6 from J, leaving 15 bases between them. The CDR3 coding sequence is TGCGCCAGCAGCTTGGGGCCGGGAGTATCCGCCGGGGAGCTGTTTTTT. Protein product: CASSLGPGVSAGELFF.

The chain recombines TRBV4-2 with TRBJ2-1; TRBD1 aligns across 8 bases. The V and J ends lost 3 bases and 0 bases, in that order; junction bases with no gene match: 4. CDR1 is LGHNA, CDR2 YNFKEQ, per germline. This CDR3 comprises 16 residues. The chain's CDR3 is CASSQGTGRSYNEQFF. The CDR3, as DNA: TGTGCCAGCAGCCAGGGGACAGGACGCTCCTACAATGAGCAGTTCTTC.

This clonotype was seen only a few times. The CDR3 coding sequence is TGCAGTGCTAAAGTCAGCGAATTGAACACCATATATTTT. Its protein product is CSAKVSELNTIYF. The chain is built from TRBV20-1 and TRBJ1-3; D not resolved. Germline V gene sequence: CDR1 DFQATT, CDR2 SNEGSKA (reference sequence). The CDR3 is made up of 13 amino acids. Trimming pared 4 bases from V and 7 bases from J, leaving 14 bases between.

This clonotype was counted ten times or more. The J gene is TRBJ2-7, the V gene TRBV7-8; D possibly matches TRBD1 or TRBD2 (5 bases each). The germline V gene encodes CDR1 SGHVS and CDR2 FQNEAQ. CDR3 length: 17 amino acids. The germline V and J ends were trimmed by 5 bases and 4 bases, with 24 bases remaining between them. CDR3 protein: CASSHILKRDGGYEQYF. Here the CDR3 DNA reads TGTGCCAGCAGCCATATTCTTAAGAGGGACGGCGGATACGAGCAGTACTTC.

This clonotype was counted at least ten times. V and J are TRBV12-5 and TRBJ1-1, with unresolved D. V was shortened by 2 bases and J by 4 bases, with 8 bases between the two germline ends. The CDR3 covers 13 residues. CDR1 and CDR2 (germline): LGHNT, FRNRAP. CDR3 DNA: TGTGCTAGTGGTTTGACCGTGGGCACTGAAGCTTTCTTT. Translated, it gives CASGLTVGTEAFF.

The J gene is TRBJ2-3, the V gene TRBV6-1; a possible D gene is TRBD1 (7 bases). The CDR3 has 14 residues. The germline V gene has CDR1 MNHNS and CDR2 SASEGT. The ends were cut back, 3 bases at V and 4 bases at J, with 11 bases in the middle. CDR3 DNA sequence: TGTGCCAGCAGTGAGGAGGGGGCTTCAGATACGCAGTATTTT. It yields the protein CASSEEGASDTQYF.

In its sample, this clonotype was seen a few times. CDR3 region: CSAFTVGRGEQYF. The CDR3 DNA is TGCAGTGCCTTCACCGTGGGAAGGGGGGAGCAGTACTTC. J is TRBJ2-7 and V is TRBV20-1, with D maybe TRBD1 (6 bases). This CDR3 spans 13 amino acids. Germline V gene lookup returns CDR1 DFQATT and CDR2 SNEGSKA (reference sequence). V was clipped by 6 bases and J by 7 bases, with 19 bases between them.

The chain carries TRBV2 and TRBJ2-5; D remains unclear. V was cut by 7 bases and J by 3 bases, with 9 bases left in between. CDR3 size: 12 residues. Germline CDR1 and CDR2: SNHLY and FYNNEI. The CDR3 here is CASMSFKETQYF. CDR3 nucleotides: TGTGCCAGCATGTCTTTCAAAGAGACCCAGTACTTC.

This clonotype was counted a few times. The chain recombines TRBV12-3 or TRBV12-4 with TRBJ2-1; 7 nucleotides align to TRBD1. The CDR3 has 17 amino acids. After removal of 5 bases from V and 4 bases from J, the junction contained 14 bases not matched to a gene. The CDR3 region is CASSPLHRGPQYNEQFF. Written as DNA, the CDR3 is TGTGCCAGCAGTCCGTTACACAGGGGACCCCAATACAATGAGCAGTTCTTC.